The 18 T cell receptor beta chains below come from one sample, sequenced in a study of neurological immune-mediated disorders. TCRdb reprocessed the 5' RACE reads with MiXCR, giving one entry per CDR3 protein. This sample has under 75,000 distinct CDR3 sequences, with approximately 3.3% found just once. The sample comprised PBMCs. These receptor sequences come from a woman between 45 and 60 years old with multiple sclerosis.

This clonotype was detected ten times or more. The chain has TRBV5-5 and TRBJ1-4; no definite D call. Germline assignment: CDR1 SGHKS and CDR2 YYEKEE (reference sequence). This CDR3 is built from 14 residues. V was pared by 0 bases and J by 0 bases, with 3 bases between. CDR3 region: CASSLGPTNEKLFF. The DNA of the CDR3 is TGTGCCAGCAGCTTGGGCCCAACTAATGAAAAACTGTTTTTT.

This clonotype was recorded at least ten times. V and J are TRBV28 and TRBJ2-7; D call uncertain. Germline CDR1 and CDR2: MDHEN and SYDVKM. The CDR3 loop spans 12 amino acids. Deletions cut 8 bases from V and 1 base from J, with 9 bases between. CDR3 in DNA: TGTGCCAGCGGTCGGCGTTCCTACGAGCAGTACTTC. Residues: CASGRRSYEQYF.

This clonotype was picked up many times. V is TRBV20-1 and J is TRBJ2-3; a weak D match, TRBD2 (5 bases). This CDR3 is built from 15 residues. V lost 3 bases, J lost 0 bases, and 13 bases lay in between. Germline assignment: CDR1 DFQATT and CDR2 SNEGSKA (reference sequence). CDR3 nucleotides: TGCAGTGCTAGTTTGGTAGCGCCAAGCACAGATACGCAGTATTTT. Translating it yields CSASLVAPSTDTQYF.

This clonotype came up many times. This chain links TRBV4-1 with TRBJ2-1; 7 bases line up with TRBD2. Losses at the gene ends were 4 bases for V and 7 bases for J; bases not matched to a gene: 13. CDR1 is MGHRA and CDR2 is YSYEKL in the germline V gene. CDR3 length: 16 residues. CDR3 in DNA: TGCGCCAGCAGCCCGGCCGGACTAGTCTCTACGAATGAGCAGTTCTTC. This translates into CASSPAGLVSTNEQFF.

This clonotype was observed at least ten times. This sequence joins TRBV7-2 and TRBJ2-1; TRBD1 agrees at 7 bases. From germline, CDR1 is SGHTA and CDR2 FQGNSA. Trimming cost V 5 bases and J 6 bases; bases outside gene matches: 1. This CDR3 comprises 12 residues. The CDR3 bases are TGTGCCAGCAGCAGACAGGGCAATGAGCAGTTCTTC. Encoded protein: CASSRQGNEQFF.

This clonotype came up many times. This chain connects TRBV20-1 to TRBJ1-5, with D possibly being TRBD1 (6 bases). Looked up from germline, CDR1 is DFQATT and CDR2 is SNEGSKA (reference sequence). This CDR3 comprises 15 residues. V was cut by 1 base and J by 4 bases, with 14 bases left in between. The DNA of the CDR3 is TGCAGTGCTAGAGGGGGCTCTAGGGGGAATCAGCCCCAGCATTTT. Its protein is CSARGGSRGNQPQHF.

This clonotype has ten or more counts. The chain has TRBV7-9 and TRBJ2-3; no clear D. CDR3 length equals 16 residues. V lost 0 bases and J lost 1, with 11 bases in between. CDR1 is SEHNR, CDR2 FQNEAQ, per germline (reference sequence). In nucleotides, the CDR3 is TGTGCCAGCAGCTTAGCGCGAGTTACAGGCACAGATACGCAGTATTTT. It codes for CASSLARVTGTDTQYF.

This clonotype occurred many times. Written as DNA, the CDR3 is TGCGCCAGCAGCTTGGTTGGACTTGGCGGAGCCGGGGAGCTGTTTTTT. Translated: CASSLVGLGGAGELFF. The J gene is TRBJ2-2, the V gene TRBV5-1, with TRBD2 as a possible D gene (5 bases). The ends were cut back, 0 bases at V and 6 bases at J, with 15 bases in the middle. The CDR3 has 16 amino acids. The V gene's germline CDR1 is SGHRS and CDR2 YFSETQ.

This clonotype was seen repeatedly, ten times or more. The chain uses TRBV20-1 and TRBJ2-5, with D maybe TRBD1 (7 bases). The CDR3 is 13 amino acids. The ends were cut back, 6 bases at V and 5 bases at J, with 16 bases in the middle. Germline assignment: CDR1 DFQATT and CDR2 SNEGSKA (reference sequence). The CDR3 is CSAQSGGMETQYF. DNA of the CDR3: TGCAGTGCCCAGTCAGGGGGGATGGAGACCCAGTACTTC.

This clonotype has ten or more counts. The chain couples TRBV12-3 or TRBV12-4 to TRBJ2-5, with TRBD2 matching 8 bases. The CDR3 length is 15 residues. Trimming removed 7 bases from V and 7 bases from J; junction bases left unmatched: 14. CDR3 bases: TGTGCCAGCACCATCGATAGCGGGGTCAGGGGGACCCAGTACTTC. Translated: CASTIDSGVRGTQYF.

This clonotype was seen at least ten times. The chain uses TRBV5-1 and TRBJ2-3; 11 bases fit TRBD2. The CDR3 covers 16 residues. The V gene's germline CDR1 is SGHRS and CDR2 YFSETQ. V trimming: 3 bases; J trimming: 4 bases; junction bases outside the gene matches: 7. The CDR3 DNA follows: TGCGCCAGCAGCTCGGGACTAGCGGATATCGCAGATACGCAGTATTTT. Protein: CASSSGLADIADTQYF. Based on the CDR3 plus reference TRBV5-1 and TRBJ2-3, the full variable domain is KAGVTQTPRYLIKTRGQQVTLSCSPISGHRSVSWYQQTPGQGLQFLFEYFSETQRNKGNFPGRFSGRQFSNSRSEMNVSTLELGDSALYLCASSSGLADIADTQYFGPGTRLTVL.

Turning to this clonotype: Possible read error: a much larger clone is one base away. Given the absence of the conserved phenylalanine or tryptophan at the CDR3 end, a read error is likely. V and J are TRBV6-6 and TRBJ1-3; TRBD1 is a possible D gene (5 bases). Trimming left V 6 bases short and J 4 bases short, with 7 bases between. Looked up from germline, CDR1 is MNHNY and CDR2 is SVGAGI (reference sequence). The CDR3 is 12 residues long. The CDR3 reads CASSHRGNTIYC. Written as DNA, the CDR3 is TGTGCCAGCAGCCACAGGGGAAACACCATATATTGT.

In this sample, this clonotype turned up a few times. The chain carries TRBV12-3 or TRBV12-4 and TRBJ2-3, with D hard to call. V was pared by 4 bases and J by 4 bases, with 9 bases between. This CDR3 region has 13 residues. The CDR3 loop reads CASSYGSSDTQYF. For the CDR3, the DNA is TGTGCCAGCAGTTACGGAAGTTCAGATACGCAGTATTTT.

This clonotype was seen at least ten times. The V gene is TRBV3-1, the J gene TRBJ2-5; the match to TRBD1 covers 9 bases. Germline trimming cut 2 bases from V and 5 bases from J; bases unmatched to any gene: 6. The CDR3 totals 15 residues. Germline CDR1 and CDR2: LGHDT and YNNKEL (reference sequence). In nucleotides, the CDR3 is TGTGCCAGCAGCCAAAACAGGGGGCTTGTGGAGACCCAGTACTTC. Its translation is CASSQNRGLVETQYF.

This clonotype has at least ten counts. The V gene is TRBV6-2 or TRBV6-3, the J gene TRBJ2-2, with a tentative D call TRBD1 (6 bases). The CDR3 contains 15 residues. V dropped 10 bases and J dropped 2 bases, with 17 bases sitting between them. Germline V gives CDR1 MNHEY, CDR2 SVGEGT. CDR3 residues: CATNFGQPNTGELFF. CDR3 nucleotide sequence: TGTGCCACCAATTTCGGACAGCCCAACACCGGGGAGCTGTTTTTT.

This clonotype was counted many times. The genes are TRBV6-6 and TRBJ2-3; D is unclear. Germline CDR1 is MNHNY and CDR2 is SVGAGI (reference sequence). The germline V and J ends were trimmed by 5 bases and 10 bases, with 13 bases remaining between them. This CDR3 has 12 residues. CDR3 region: CASSEKGYAQYF. For the CDR3, the DNA is TGTGCCAGCAGTGAAAAAGGATACGCGCAGTATTTT.

This clonotype was seen many times. The V and J genes are TRBV6-1 and TRBJ2-5, with 11 bases matching TRBD2. With 8 bases clipped from V and 7 bases from J, the junction kept 15 bases outside the gene matches. The germline gives CDR1 MNHNS, CDR2 SASEGT. The CDR3 has 16 amino acids. CDR3 coding DNA: TGTGCCAGCGGACAGACAGGGGGACTAGCGGTTCGGACCCAGTACTTC. Translation gives CASGQTGGLAVRTQYF.

In this sample, this clonotype turned up many times. The chain links TRBV20-1 to TRBJ2-1, with D perhaps matching TRBD2 (5 bases). Germline V lookup: CDR1 DFQATT, CDR2 SNEGSKA (reference sequence). The CDR3 is 15 amino acids. V lost 5 bases and J 7 bases, leaving 21 bases between the germline ends. The CDR3 reads CSADGPSGGWNEQFF. The CDR3 nucleotides are TGCAGTGCTGACGGCCCGAGTGGAGGTTGGAATGAGCAGTTCTTC.